The 2 T cell receptor beta chains below were found in one sample sequenced in a study of radiation and T cells in renal cell carcinoma. Noted time point: blood 4 weeks post-SBRT, at nephrectomy. As for treatment: 15 Gy SBRT to primary tumor, nephrectomy 4 weeks later. This table comes from immunoSEQ multiplex PCR, and its TCRdb copy is limited to in-frame clones, with some not included. The sample consists of approximately 150,000 clones, roughly 90% of them appearing once. Sequences were derived from blood, sampled from a patient whose treatment included radiotherapy and nephrectomy. The receptor set was obtained from a woman between 45 and 65 years old with renal cell carcinoma.

The chain recombines TRBV27 with TRBJ2-5, with D unresolved. The CDR3 sequence is 13 residues long. Germline CDR1 reads MNHEY; CDR2 reads SMNVEV (reference sequence). Deletions cut 2 bases from V and 1 base from J, with 5 bases between. CDR3 DNA: TGTGCCAGCAGTTTAAACCTCCAAGAGACCCAGTACTTC. Translated: CASSLNLQETQYF.

The chain employs TRBV7-2 and TRBJ2-3; no firm D call. Germline V lookup: CDR1 SGHTA, CDR2 FQGNSA. This CDR3 is 12 amino acids long. Between the trimmed V and J ends, which lost 2 bases and 6 bases, there was a span of 6 bases. The CDR3 region has the DNA TGTGCCAGCAGCTTACTTAGGGATACGCAGTATTTT. Residues: CASSLLRDTQYF.